The following is a T cell receptor beta chain sequence with its context. CDR1 is LGHNA, CDR2 YNFKEQ, per germline. V was shortened by 4 bases and J by 0 bases, with 24 bases between the two germline ends. This CDR3 spans 19 amino acids. These data originate in a study of T cell changes during pregnancy in multiple sclerosis. Profiled with immunoSEQ multiplex PCR; TCRdb holds only in-frame clones, not every one. Of tens of thousands of clones in the sample, 90% are singletons; the top ten hold 3% to 3.5%. The receptor's source is a female donor in good health, enrolled as a control in a pregnancy study. This chain connects TRBV4-2 to TRBJ1-1; possible D gene TRBD1, 6 bases. Sequenced here: peripheral blood, sampled in the first trimester of pregnancy. The DNA of the CDR3 is TGTGCCAGCAGCCCCGACAGGCCCCTCGGCGAGGGGTTGAACACTGAAGCTTTCTTT. It translates to CASSPDRPLGEGLNTEAFF.